A selection of T cell receptor beta chains follows, all from one sample in a study of regulatory T cells in long-lasting Graves disease. TCRdb itself ran the multiplex PCR reads through MiXCR, one entry per CDR3 protein. The sample lists roughly 530,000 distinct CDR3 sequences; about 16% were seen once. The sample was also linked to a second study, of T cells in Graves' hyperthyroidism and ophthalmopathy.

The sequences come from peripheral blood mononuclear cells (PBMCs), collected at new diagnosis, from a patient treated with antithyroid drugs. These receptors originate from a woman in her forties or fifties with Graves disease. Each CDR3 is given with its conserved first and last residue. The D gene is left open where the match is weak. A row's size may be missing; if present it is once, few, many or a size class.

.,TRBJ1-5,TRBD1,TRBV3-1,TGTGCCAGCAGCCAAGTAATAGGACAGGGTATGGGTTTGTGGGGGGATCAGCCCCAGCATTTT,CASSQVIGQGMGLWGDQPQHF
.,TRBJ1-5,TRBD1,TRBV12-3/TRBV12-4,TGTGCCAGCAGTGAGGGACAGACCAACAATCAGCCCCAGCATTTT,CASSEGQTNNQPQHF
few,TRBJ1-5,.,TRBV28,TGTGCCAGCAGTTTCGGACCTCAGGGGACTCAGCCCCAGCATTTT,CASSFGPQGTQPQHF
many,TRBJ2-1,.,TRBV5-1,TGCGCCAGCAGTTTAACAACGGAGCAGTTCTTC,CASSLTTEQFF
few,TRBJ1-2,TRBD1,TRBV12-3/TRBV12-4,TGTGCCAGCACCTATACAGGGGGCGCGCACTATGGCTACACCTTC,CASTYTGGAHYGYTF
many,TRBJ1-1,.,TRBV18,TGTGCCAGCTCAGGCGGGACGCAAACCATGAACACTGAAGCTTTCTTT,CASSGGTQTMNTEAFF
few,TRBJ1-6,.,TRBV5-1,TGCGCCAGCAGCTCGGGAAGACAGGTTTTAGGATTCCTCCACTTT,CASSSGRQVLGFLHF
many,TRBJ2-6,.,TRBV27,TGTGCCAGCAGACTAGGTGGGCGGATCTCTGGGGCCAACGTCCTGACTTTC,CASRLGGRISGANVLTF
few,TRBJ2-7,TRBD2,TRBV6-1,TGTGCCAGCAAAGGCGGGGGGAGGGACGAGCAGTACTTC,CASKGGGRDEQYF
few,TRBJ1-1,.,TRBV29-1,TGCAGCACACACTGGGGGTTGAACACTGAAGCTTTCTTT,CSTHWGLNTEAFF
many,TRBJ1-4,TRBD1,TRBV12-3/TRBV12-4,TGTGCCAGCAGGATCGGGACAGGGAATGAAAAACTGTTTTTT,CASRIGTGNEKLFF
many,TRBJ2-2,TRBD1,TRBV30,TGTGCCTGGAAGGGGGCATCCGGGGAGCTGTTTTTT,CAWKGASGELFF
many,TRBJ1-1,.,TRBV11-2,TGTGCCAGCAGCCCCATGACAGTAAACACTGAAGCTTTCTTT,CASSPMTVNTEAFF
.,TRBJ2-1,TRBD2,TRBV20-1,TGCAGTGCTAGAGATCTAGCGGGGGGGTGGAATGAGCAGTTCTTC,CSARDLAGGWNEQFF
.,TRBJ2-5,.,TRBV18,TGTGCCAGCTCACTGACAACAGGGTCCCGGGGGACCCAGTACTTC,CASSLTTGSRGTQYF
many,TRBJ2-7,TRBD1,TRBV6-1,TGTGCCAGCAGCGCCAACCGACAGGGTTATTCTATAGGCTCCTACGAGCAGTACTTC,CASSANRQGYSIGSYEQYF
.,TRBJ1-5,TRBD1,TRBV3-1,TGTGCCAGCAGCCTCCAGGGGGAGAACCAGCCCCAGCATTTT,CASSLQGENQPQHF
many,TRBJ2-3,TRBD2,TRBV5-1,TGCGCCAGCAGTACTGAGCCGACTAGCGGATGGGCAGATACGCAGTATTTT,CASSTEPTSGWADTQYF
.,TRBJ1-6,.,TRBV11-2,TGTGCCAGCAGCGTAGAGACAGTTGGGTCACCCCTCCACTTT,CASSVETVGSPLHF
many,TRBJ2-3,.,TRBV6-1,TGTGCCAGCAGTGAACCCTGGGGGCAAGATACGCAGTATTTT,CASSEPWGQDTQYF
many,TRBJ2-3,.,TRBV27,TGTGCCAGCAGTCCCAGATCCCCCCGGGTTACGAGCACAGATACGCAGTATTTT,CASSPRSPRVTSTDTQYF
many,TRBJ1-4,.,TRBV6-5,TGTGCCAGCAGTTATGACAGGACGAATGAAAAACTGTTTTTT,CASSYDRTNEKLFF
few,TRBJ2-5,.,TRBV4-1,TGCGCCAGCAGCCAGTTTAGGGAAGAGACCCAGTACTTC,CASSQFREETQYF
.,TRBJ1-1,.,TRBV7-2,TGTGCCAGCAGCCCATGGGACCGGGGTGGCACTGAAGCTTTCTTT,CASSPWDRGGTEAFF
few,TRBJ2-5,.,TRBV3-1,TGTGCCAGCAGACTAGACAGATTACAAGAGACCCAGTACTTC,CASRLDRLQETQYF
few,TRBJ1-2,.,TRBV7-2,TGTGCCAGCAGCCCATTTGGGGGGAAGCGGGCCTTC,CASSPFGGKRAF
many,TRBJ1-2,.,TRBV20-1,TGCAGTGCTAGGACGGACTCCTATGGCTACACCTTC,CSARTDSYGYTF
.,TRBJ2-2,TRBD1,TRBV4-1,TGCGCCAGCAGCCAAGAGGCAGGGGGCAGGACCGGGGAGCTGTTTTTT,CASSQEAGGRTGELFF
.,TRBJ2-7,.,TRBV5-5,TGTGCCAGCACTGGACCCCCGGACGGTTATTCCTACGAGCAGTACTTC,CASTGPPDGYSYEQYF
.,TRBJ2-7,TRBD2,TRBV13,TGTGCCAGCAGCCCCGGGAGGAGCCCCTACGAGCAGTACTTC,CASSPGRSPYEQYF
few,TRBJ1-2,TRBD1,TRBV19,TGTGCCAGTAGTCCCGGGACAGGGGCCTATGGCTACACCTTC,CASSPGTGAYGYTF
.,TRBJ2-5,TRBD1,TRBV12-3/TRBV12-4,TGTGCCAGCAGTGAATTGGGACAGGGGGCCGGGGAGACCCAGTACTTC,CASSELGQGAGETQYF
.,TRBJ1-4,.,TRBV6-1,TGTGCCAGCGCCCTAAGGGAAAAACTGTTTTTT,CASALREKLFF
few,TRBJ2-1,TRBD2,TRBV5-1,TGCGCCAGCAGCTTCCTGGGGACTAGCGGGGGGGGGAGCTCCTACAATGAGCAGTTCTTC,CASSFLGTSGGGSSYNEQFF
.,TRBJ2-2,.,TRBV5-1,TGCGCCAGCAGCCCACTCGACAGATCCCCCACCGGGGAGCTGTTTTTT,CASSPLDRSPTGELFF
many,TRBJ1-1,.,TRBV3-1,TGTGCCAGCAGCCAAGATTCAGCAGGGAACACTGAAGCTTTCTTT,CASSQDSAGNTEAFF
many,TRBJ2-7,TRBD2,TRBV18,TGTGCCAGCTCACCAGAGCGGGGGGCCTCCTACGAGCAGTACTTC,CASSPERGASYEQYF
many,TRBJ1-5,.,TRBV24-1,TGTGCCACCAGTGATCTTCGACAGCTAAGCAATCAGCCCCAGCATTTT,CATSDLRQLSNQPQHF
many,TRBJ1-5,TRBD1,TRBV10-3,TGTGCCATCAGCTGGGGACAGGGAAAGGGTCAGCCCCAGCATTTT,CAISWGQGKGQPQHF
few,TRBJ1-1,.,TRBV19,TGTGCCAGTAGTGCTCTGGGGAGGTCCACTGAAGCTTTCTTT,CASSALGRSTEAFF
many,TRBJ2-5,TRBD2,TRBV2,TGTGCCAGCAGGGGAGCTAGCGGGTACCAAGAGACCCAGTACTTC,CASRGASGYQETQYF
many,TRBJ2-3,.,TRBV3-1,TGTGCCAGCAGCCAGGGGGTTCCAACCCGGAATACGCAGTATTTT,CASSQGVPTRNTQYF
many,TRBJ2-1,TRBD2,TRBV6-1,TGTGCCAGCATAGAGGCTAGCGGGGTGAATGAGCAGTTCTTC,CASIEASGVNEQFF
many,TRBJ2-1,TRBD1,TRBV12-3/TRBV12-4,TGTGCCAGCAGGCCATCCGGGACAGGGGGCCGGAATGAGCAGTTCTTC,CASRPSGTGGRNEQFF
many,TRBJ2-1,.,TRBV7-3,TGTGCCAGCAGTTCAGCTCCGGGATTAACTGAGCAGTTCTTC,CASSSAPGLTEQFF
few,TRBJ1-1,.,TRBV20-1,TGCAGCTTGGGTAGGGGAAAGGACACTGAAGCTTTCTTT,CSLGRGKDTEAFF
.,TRBJ1-6,.,TRBV18,TGTGCCAGCTCACCAGGGAACGCAAAAAATTCACCCCCCCACTTT,CASSPGNAKNSPPHF
.,TRBJ1-1,.,TRBV7-9,TGTGCCGGCAGCTTTTCAGGGGATTTAAACACTGAAGCTTTCTTT,CAGSFSGDLNTEAFF
few,TRBJ1-3,.,TRBV20-1,TGCAGTGCTAGTGGGACAAACTCTGGAAACACCATATATTTT,CSASGTNSGNTIYF
many,TRBJ1-1,TRBD1,TRBV6-1,TGTGCCACCCAAGATCACAGGGGAATGAACACTGAAGCTTTCTTT,CATQDHRGMNTEAFF
once,TRBJ1-6,.,TRBV13,TGTGCCAGCAGCTTATTAAACGGAAGAGATTCACCCCTCCACTTT,CASSLLNGRDSPLHF
.,TRBJ2-3,.,TRBV4-1,TGCGCCAGCAGCCAAGCCCAACACAACCGAGATACGCAGTATTTT,CASSQAQHNRDTQYF
many,TRBJ2-7,.,TRBV28,TGTGCCAGCAGTTTGTCCATTTACGAGCAGTACTTC,CASSLSIYEQYF
few,TRBJ1-2,TRBD1,TRBV5-1,TGCGCCAGCAGCTCCGACAGGGTGGGTAATGGCTACACCTTC,CASSSDRVGNGYTF
few,TRBJ2-1,TRBD2,TRBV4-1,TGCGCCAGCAGCCAAGATTTAGCGGGAGTGGGGAATGAGCAGTTCTTC,CASSQDLAGVGNEQFF
many,TRBJ1-2,.,TRBV20-1,TGCAGTGCTAGTGCCCCCGCGGGGACCTTTTCTTATGGCTACACCTTC,CSASAPAGTFSYGYTF
.,TRBJ2-5,.,TRBV3-1,TGTGCCAGCAGCCAACCGCAACTCCAAGAGACCCAGTACTTC,CASSQPQLQETQYF
once,TRBJ2-1,.,TRBV11-2,TGTGCCAGCAGCCTATGGGGGGGGGCCAATGAGCAGTTCTTC,CASSLWGGANEQFF
.,TRBJ2-3,TRBD2,TRBV6-1,TGTGCCAGCAGTCCAACCACTAGCGGGGACACAGATACGCAGTATTTT,CASSPTTSGDTDTQYF